Listed here are 20 T cell receptor beta chains from one sample, sequenced in a study of shared clonotypes between healthy human individuals. Libraries were prepared by immunoSEQ multiplex PCR; TCRdb keeps only in-frame clonotypes and omits some of them. The sample gives about 2.1 million clones, 80% to 95% of which show up once; approximately 1.6% is in the top ten. CD8 cells classed as naive were CD45RO-negative and positively selected for CCR7, excluding terminally differentiated effector memory CD45RA+ cells. The sample comprised naive CD8+ T cells from PBMCs. The receptor source for this set is a man between 18 and 29 years old in good health. Some clones in this sample may be carry-over from other donors' samples.

The genes are TRBV6-6 and TRBJ2-7; TRBD2 matches at 8 bases. Germline V lookup: CDR1 MNHNY, CDR2 SVGAGI (reference sequence). The V and J ends lost 7 bases and 1 base, in that order; junction bases with no gene match: 6. The CDR3 is made up of 14 amino acids. CDR3 coding DNA: TGTGCCAGCATCGACGGGGGGGAGTCCTACGAGCAGTACTTC. Its protein is CASIDGGESYEQYF.

This sequence joins TRBV15 and TRBJ2-7, with 7 bases that match TRBD2. V shed 6 bases, J shed 1 base, and the junction held 9 bases outside the gene matches. The CDR3 loop spans 15 amino acids. Germline V lookup: CDR1 LNHNV, CDR2 YYDKDF (reference sequence). CDR3 bases: TGTGCCACCAGTGCGGGCGGGAGATCGTCCTACGAGCAGTACTTC. It is translated as CATSAGGRSSYEQYF.

The chain recombines TRBV27 with TRBJ1-4, with D unclear. Between the trimmed V and J ends, which lost 3 bases and 7 bases, there was a span of 12 bases. Germline lookup yields CDR1 MNHEY and CDR2 SMNVEV (reference sequence). The CDR3 runs to 14 residues. In DNA, the CDR3 is TGTGCCAGCAGTTTCCGGCAGGCGGGTGAAAAACTGTTTTTT. This codes for CASSFRQAGEKLFF.

This chain joins TRBV11-2 and TRBJ2-1; tentatively, D is TRBD1 or TRBD2 (5 bases each). Trimming cost V 2 bases and J 4 bases, with 12 bases left between them. The germline V gene encodes CDR1 SGHAT and CDR2 FQNNGV. The CDR3 spans 15 residues. CDR3 DNA: TGTGCCAGCAGCTTAATGCAGGGACCTTACAATGAGCAGTTCTTC. Its translation is CASSLMQGPYNEQFF.

The J gene is TRBJ1-4, the V gene TRBV15, with unresolved D. This CDR3 has 14 residues. Germline V CDR1 and CDR2: LNHNV, YYDKDF (reference sequence). The CDR3 protein is CAITKDQPGEKLFF. In nucleotides, the CDR3 is TGTGCTATCACCAAGGACCAGCCGGGTGAAAAACTGTTTTTT.

This clone was recorded only once. This chain joins TRBV4-1 and TRBJ2-7; D gene ambiguous. This CDR3 has 14 amino acids. Trimming removed 0 bases from V and 1 base from J, with 7 bases in between. Germline V CDR1 and CDR2: MGHRA, YSYEKL. The CDR3 DNA reads TGCGCCAGCAGCCAAGACGCAGAGTCCTACGAGCAGTACTTC. This encodes CASSQDAESYEQYF.

The chain joins TRBV14 to TRBJ1-4; no definite D call. V was shortened by 0 bases and J by 3 bases, with 5 bases between the two germline ends. Germline V gene data show CDR1 as SGHDN and CDR2 as FVKESK. The CDR3 contains 14 residues. This CDR3 is CASSQEGSNEKLFF. CDR3 bases: TGTGCCAGCAGCCAAGAAGGTTCTAATGAAAAACTGTTTTTT.

The rearrangement joins TRBV25-1 to TRBJ2-7; D remains unclear. V was cut by 2 bases and J by 1 base, with 6 bases left in between. This CDR3 spans 13 amino acids. The germline gives CDR1 MGHDK, CDR2 SYGVNS. The CDR3 nucleotides read TGTGCCAGCAGTGAAATGGGTTCCTACGAGCAGTACTTC. Protein product: CASSEMGSYEQYF.

This clone was counted only a few times. This chain uses TRBV28 with TRBJ1-5; a weak D match, TRBD1 (5 bases). CDR3 size: 14 residues. V lost 11 bases, J lost 0 bases, and 14 bases lay in between. CDR1 is MDHEN and CDR2 is SYDVKM in the germline V gene. CDR3 sequence: CAGRGQYSNQPQHF. CDR3 in DNA: TGTGCCGGCCGGGGCCAGTATAGCAATCAGCCCCAGCATTTT.

This chain connects TRBV19 to TRBJ2-7; TRBD1 agrees at 7 bases. This CDR3 region has 14 residues. Germline V gene data show CDR1 as LNHDA and CDR2 as SQIVND (reference sequence). Trimming cost V 3 bases and J 5 bases; bases outside gene matches: 7. In DNA, the CDR3 is TGTGCCAGTAGTATCTTTGGACAGGACAACGAGCAGTACTTC. This translates into CASSIFGQDNEQYF. The full variable domain, its missing parts supplied by reference TRBV19 and TRBJ2-7, is DGGITQSPKYLFRKEGQNVTLSCEQNLNHDAMYWYRQDPGQGLRLIYYSQIVNDFQKGDIAEGYSVSREKKESFPLTVTSAQKNPTAFYLCASSIFGQDNEQYFGPGTRLTVT.

The V and J genes are TRBV7-2 and TRBJ2-7; TRBD2 is a possible D gene (5 bases). Germline V lookup: CDR1 SGHTA, CDR2 FQGNSA. Trimming pared 1 base from V and 5 bases from J, leaving 12 bases between. This CDR3 is 14 amino acids long. The CDR3 sequence: CASSLGAGGNEQYF. CDR3 in DNA: TGTGCCAGCAGCTTAGGGGCGGGCGGTAACGAGCAGTACTTC. Drawing the rest from reference TRBV7-2 and TRBJ2-7, the complete variable domain is GAGVSQSPSNKVTEKGKDVELRCDPISGHTALYWYRQSLGQGLEFLIYFQGNSAPDKSGLPSDRFSAERTGGSVSTLTIQRTQQEDSAVYLCASSLGAGGNEQYFGPGTRLTVT.

Concerning this clone itself: Other DNA sequences within the sample encode an identical CDR3. This chain uses TRBV5-5 with TRBJ2-7; no clear D. V lost 4 bases and J 0 bases, leaving 8 bases between the germline ends. The CDR3 is made up of 13 amino acids. In germline, CDR1 is SGHKS, CDR2 YYEKEE (reference sequence). CDR3 nucleotides: TGTGCCAGCAGCCTTCGTGTCTCCTACGAGCAGTACTTC. Translating gives CASSLRVSYEQYF. Complete variable domain (other parts from reference TRBV5-5 and TRBJ2-7): DAGVTQSPTHLIKTRGQQVTLRCSPISGHKSVSWYQQVLGQGPQFIFQYYEKEERGRGNFPDRFSARQFPNYSSELNVNALLLGDSALYLCASSLRVSYEQYFGPGTRLTVT.

The CDR3 DNA reads TGTGCCAGCACTTGGGCAGGGCCGGAGACCCAGTACTTC. It translates to CASTWAGPETQYF. The J gene is TRBJ2-5, the V gene TRBV11-2, with a possible D match to TRBD1 (5 bases). V lost 7 bases, J lost 5 bases, and 14 bases lay in between. The CDR3 loop spans 13 amino acids. Germline V gene data show CDR1 as SGHAT and CDR2 as FQNNGV. Combining the CDR3 with reference TRBV11-2 and TRBJ2-5 gives the whole variable domain EAGVAQSPRYKIIEKRQSVAFWCNPISGHATLYWYQQILGQGPKLLIQFQNNGVVDDSQLPKDRFSAERLKGVDSTLKIQPAKLEDSAVYLCASTWAGPETQYFGPGTRLLVL.

About this clone itself: The same CDR3 also results from other DNA sequences found in this sample. The rearrangement uses TRBV28 and TRBJ2-7; TRBD1 agrees at 9 bases. This CDR3 is built from 14 residues. Germline values: CDR1 MDHEN, CDR2 SYDVKM. V trimming: 4 bases; J trimming: 2 bases; junction bases outside the gene matches: 3. CDR3 DNA: TGTGCCAGCAGTTCCGGGACAGGGCCCTACGAGCAGTACTTC. The encoded protein is CASSSGTGPYEQYF.

The rearrangement uses TRBV5-1 and TRBJ2-2, with D possibly TRBD2 on 6 matching bases. CDR1 SGHRS and CDR2 YFSETQ come from the germline V gene. V lost 0 bases and J 6 bases, leaving 9 bases between the germline ends. The CDR3 has 14 residues. The CDR3 is CASSLVSSAGELFF. For the CDR3, the DNA is TGCGCCAGCAGCTTGGTCTCTAGCGCCGGGGAGCTGTTTTTT.

V usage is TRBV7-8 and J usage is TRBJ1-2; D not resolved. This CDR3 comprises 11 residues. Germline CDR1 and CDR2: SGHVS and FQNEAQ. Trimming left V 4 bases short and J 6 bases short, with 6 bases between. CDR3 region: CASSSPHGYTF. The CDR3 DNA follows: TGTGCCAGCAGCTCCCCCCATGGCTACACCTTC. Using reference TRBV7-8 and TRBJ1-2 for the parts outside the CDR3, the full variable domain is GAGVSQSPRYKVAKRGQDVALRCDPISGHVSLFWYQQALGQGPEFLTYFQNEAQLDKSGLPSDRFFAERPEGSVSTLKIQRTQQEDSAVYLCASSSPHGYTFGSGTRLTVV.

This sequence joins TRBV11-2 and TRBJ2-7; D call uncertain. The germline V gene has CDR1 SGHAT and CDR2 FQNNGV. The CDR3 extends over 13 amino acids. Trimming removed 8 bases from V and 3 bases from J, with 14 bases in between. CDR3 in DNA: TGTGCCAGCGCCGCAGGCTTAAGCTACGAGCAGTACTTC. Its protein is CASAAGLSYEQYF.

The chain carries TRBV25-1 and TRBJ2-5, with D tentatively TRBD2 (5 bases). The germline CDR1 and CDR2 sequences are MGHDK and SYGVNS. The CDR3 totals 16 residues. V lost 1 base to trimming and J lost 2 bases, with 14 bases between them. CDR3 sequence reads: CASSESGDPFQETQYF. CDR3 in DNA: TGTGCCAGCAGTGAATCCGGGGATCCTTTTCAAGAGACCCAGTACTTC.

In its sample, this clone was seen once. This sequence joins TRBV19 and TRBJ2-7; TRBD2 matches 7 bases. Trimming at V came to 5 bases and at J to 0 bases, leaving 4 bases not matched to a gene. The CDR3 totals 14 residues. Germline lookup yields CDR1 LNHDA and CDR2 SQIVND (reference sequence). The CDR3 coding sequence is TGTGCCAGTAGTCCCGGACTAGTCTCCTACGAGCAGTACTTC. It codes for CASSPGLVSYEQYF.

The chain has TRBV11-2 and TRBJ2-5, with D uncertain. CDR3 length equals 16 residues. CDR1 and CDR2 (germline): SGHAT, FQNNGV. The germline V and J ends were trimmed by 5 bases and 1 base, with 17 bases remaining between them. The CDR3 region is CASSPRPRVGQETQYF. DNA for the CDR3: TGTGCCAGCAGCCCCCGACCCCGGGTGGGCCAAGAGACCCAGTACTTC.